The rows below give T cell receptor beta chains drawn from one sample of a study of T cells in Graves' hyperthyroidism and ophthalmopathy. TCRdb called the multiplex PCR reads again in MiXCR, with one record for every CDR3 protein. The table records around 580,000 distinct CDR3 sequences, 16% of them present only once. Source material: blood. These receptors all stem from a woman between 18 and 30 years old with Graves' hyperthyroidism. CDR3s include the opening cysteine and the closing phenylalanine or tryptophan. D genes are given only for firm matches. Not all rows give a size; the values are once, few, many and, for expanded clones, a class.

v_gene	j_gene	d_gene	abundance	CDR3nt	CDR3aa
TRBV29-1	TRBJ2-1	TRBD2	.	TGCAGCGTTGAAATGCGGGGGGGCCCCTACAATGAGCAGTTCTTC	CSVEMRGGPYNEQFF
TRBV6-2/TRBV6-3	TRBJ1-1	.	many	TGTGCCAGCAGTCCCGAAGGGTATGAAGCTTTCTTT	CASSPEGYEAFF
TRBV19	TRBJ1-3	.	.	TGTGCCAGTAACCCCGGGCGTGGATTTGGGGACACCATATATTTT	CASNPGRGFGDTIYF
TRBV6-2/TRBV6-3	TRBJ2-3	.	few	TGTGCCAGCAAAACCTCGGCTACAGATACGCAGTATTTT	CASKTSATDTQYF
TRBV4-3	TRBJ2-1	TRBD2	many	TGCGCCAGCAGCCAGTCTAGCGGGGGGGGATACAATGAGCAGTTCTTC	CASSQSSGGGYNEQFF
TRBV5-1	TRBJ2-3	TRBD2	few	TGCGCCAGCAGCCAAAGGCTAGCGGGGGGGGTCACAGATACGCAGTATTTT	CASSQRLAGGVTDTQYF
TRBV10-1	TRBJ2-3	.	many	TGCGCCAGCAGCCGGGACCACAGAGGGGATACGCAGTATTTT	CASSRDHRGDTQYF
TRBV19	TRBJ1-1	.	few	TGTGCCAGTAGTATTCGACAAACCCTCATGAACACTGAAGCTTTCTTT	CASSIRQTLMNTEAFF
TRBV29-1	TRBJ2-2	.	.	TGCAGCGTTGTTAGGGACACCGGGGAGCTGTTTTTT	CSVVRDTGELFF
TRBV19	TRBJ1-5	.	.	TGTGCCAGTAGTTATTTTCCCGGGCAGCCCCAGCATTTT	CASSYFPGQPQHF
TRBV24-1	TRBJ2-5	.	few	TGTGCCACCAGTGGAACCGGGACGCCAGACGGGGAGACCCAGTACTTC	CATSGTGTPDGETQYF
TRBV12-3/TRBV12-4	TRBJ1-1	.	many	TGTGCCAGCAGTTTAAAACGGCTTAGAATTTTGATGAACACTGAAGCTTTCTTT	CASSLKRLRILMNTEAFF
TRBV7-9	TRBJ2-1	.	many	TGTGCCAGCAGCTCTTCAGGCGGAACCTACAATGAGCAGTTCTTC	CASSSSGGTYNEQFF
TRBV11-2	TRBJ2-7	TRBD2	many	TGTGCCAGCAGCTCGGATGCGGGGGTGCAGTACTTC	CASSSDAGVQYF
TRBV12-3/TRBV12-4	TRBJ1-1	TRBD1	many	TGTGCCAGCAGTTCCAGACAGGGTAACACTGAAGCTTTCTTT	CASSSRQGNTEAFF
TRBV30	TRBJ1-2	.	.	TGTGCCTCCACGGAGGGGCTCGCGCGGGGCTACACCTTC	CASTEGLARGYTF
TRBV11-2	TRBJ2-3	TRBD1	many	TGTGCCAGCAGCTCCCACAGGGGGCCCCTATCAGAGTTTACGCAGTATTTT	CASSSHRGPLSEFTQYF
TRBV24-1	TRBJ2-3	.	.	TGTGCCACCAGTGAGTGGGAGACAGATACGCAGTATTTT	CATSEWETDTQYF
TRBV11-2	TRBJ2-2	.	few	TGTGCCAGCAGCTTAGATCCAGGGTGGCTGTTTTTT	CASSLDPGWLFF
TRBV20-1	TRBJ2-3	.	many	TGCAGTGCCCCGCTAAACACAGATACGCAGTATTTT	CSAPLNTDTQYF
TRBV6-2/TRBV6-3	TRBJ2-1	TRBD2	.	TGTGCCAGCACTCAACTAGCGGGCCTGAACAATGAGCAGTTCTTC	CASTQLAGLNNEQFF
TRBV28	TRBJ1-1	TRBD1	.	TGTGCCAGCAGTTTGGCCAGGGGGCTGAGTGAAGCTTTCTTT	CASSLARGLSEAFF
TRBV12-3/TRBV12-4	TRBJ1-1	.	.	TGTGCCAGCAGTTCAATCAGTTGGAACGCTGAAGCTTTCTTT	CASSSISWNAEAFF
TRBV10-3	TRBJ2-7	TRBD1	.	TGTGCCATCAGTGAGAGGGGGACAGGGGATCAGGAGCAGTACTTC	CAISERGTGDQEQYF
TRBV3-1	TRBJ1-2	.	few	TGTGCCAGCAGCCAAGATCTTGCAGGCGGGTTGGGTGGCTACACCTTC	CASSQDLAGGLGGYTF
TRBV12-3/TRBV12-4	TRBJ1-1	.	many	TGTGCCAGCAGAACAGGACCCCGGGGCACTGAAGCTTTCTTT	CASRTGPRGTEAFF
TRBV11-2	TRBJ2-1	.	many	TGTGCCAGCAGCTTGGACTACGCCGACAATGAGCAGTTCTTC	CASSLDYADNEQFF
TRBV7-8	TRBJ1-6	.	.	TGTGCCAGCAGCTTGGGGCGGAAGGGTTCACCCCTCCACTTT	CASSLGRKGSPLHF
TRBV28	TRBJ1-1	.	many	TGTGCCAGCAGTTACCTTAAGAACACTGAAGCTTTCTTT	CASSYLKNTEAFF
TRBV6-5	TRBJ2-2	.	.	TGTGCCAGCAGTTATTTACCTGAGGGCGGGGAGCTGTTTTTT	CASSYLPEGGELFF
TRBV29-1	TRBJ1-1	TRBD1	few	TGCAGCGGGGGACAGACAAGCACTGAAGCTTTCTTT	CSGGQTSTEAFF
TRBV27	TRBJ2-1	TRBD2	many	TGTGCCAGCAGCCCACGCTCCGGGACTAGCGGGAAACACTACAATGAGCAGTTCTTC	CASSPRSGTSGKHYNEQFF
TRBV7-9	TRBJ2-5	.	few	TGTGCCAGCAGCTTTTCAGGAGACTTCCCCTCCACGGAGACCCAGTACTTC	CASSFSGDFPSTETQYF
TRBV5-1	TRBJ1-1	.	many	TGCGCCAGCAGCTTGAGGGGCTTCGGAGCTTTCTTT	CASSLRGFGAFF
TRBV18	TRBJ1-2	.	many	TGTGCCAGCTCACCAATAGGGGATGGCTACACCTTC	CASSPIGDGYTF
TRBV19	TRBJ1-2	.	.	TGTGCCAGTAGTACTCCTGCCGTAGCCGATGGCTACACCTTC	CASSTPAVADGYTF
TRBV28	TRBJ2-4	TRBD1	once	TGTGCCAGCAGTCCGGACAGGGCGGACATTCAGTACTTC	CASSPDRADIQYF
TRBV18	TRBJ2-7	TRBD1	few	TGTGCCAGCTCAAGCACGACAGGGCCTGAGCAGTACTTC	CASSSTTGPEQYF
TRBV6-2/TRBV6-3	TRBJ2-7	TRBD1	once	TGTGCCAGCAGTTCGATTCCGGGACAGGTATCCGAGCAGTACTTC	CASSSIPGQVSEQYF
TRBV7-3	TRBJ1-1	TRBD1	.	TGTGCCAGCAGCCCGGAAGGGGACAGGCTGAACACTGAAGCTTCCTTT	CASSPEGDRLNTEASF
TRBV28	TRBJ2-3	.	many	TGTGCCATCATAACTGGGGCAGGGGATACAGATACGCAGTATTTT	CAIITGAGDTDTQYF
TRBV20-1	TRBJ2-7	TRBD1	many	TGCAGTGCTAGAGATTGGGGAGGGACAGGGGGCGCGGAGCAGTACTTC	CSARDWGGTGGAEQYF
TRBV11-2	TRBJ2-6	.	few	TGTGCCAGCAGCTTAAGGGCAGGGACCCTCGGGGATGGGGCCAACGTCCTGACTTTC	CASSLRAGTLGDGANVLTF